The entry that follows covers one TCR beta chain sequence. Its specificity is not known. The sample is drawn from a study of shared clonotypes between healthy human individuals. As for the study in general: Per donor, three plates held CD4 naive cells, three held CD4 memory, two held CD8 naive and one held CD8 memory.

Libraries were prepared by immunoSEQ multiplex PCR; TCRdb keeps only in-frame clonotypes and omits some of them. The sample consists of around 2,000,000 clones, about 95% of them appearing once. It was CD45RO-negative cells, positively selected for CCR7, that made up naive CD8 cells, with terminally differentiated effector memory CD45RA+ cells excluded. Germline CDR1 SGDLS, CDR2 YYNGEE. V gave up 3 bases and J gave up 0 bases, with 7 bases separating them. The CDR3 extends over 13 amino acids. Study-wide points: Sorted-subset sequencing, rarefaction showed, was incomplete despite large depth. Non-shared clonotypes displayed generation probabilities falling below those of clonotypes present in all four donors. Compared with memory subsets, naive subsets generally had larger estimated richness.

The sample comprised naive CD8+ T cells sorted from blood. The TCR sequence derives from a man younger than 35 in good health. The chain employs TRBV9 and TRBJ2-7; D is unclear. Here the CDR3 reads CASSDQNSYEQYF. The DNA for the CDR3 is TGTGCCAGCAGCGACCAAAACTCCTACGAGCAGTACTTC.